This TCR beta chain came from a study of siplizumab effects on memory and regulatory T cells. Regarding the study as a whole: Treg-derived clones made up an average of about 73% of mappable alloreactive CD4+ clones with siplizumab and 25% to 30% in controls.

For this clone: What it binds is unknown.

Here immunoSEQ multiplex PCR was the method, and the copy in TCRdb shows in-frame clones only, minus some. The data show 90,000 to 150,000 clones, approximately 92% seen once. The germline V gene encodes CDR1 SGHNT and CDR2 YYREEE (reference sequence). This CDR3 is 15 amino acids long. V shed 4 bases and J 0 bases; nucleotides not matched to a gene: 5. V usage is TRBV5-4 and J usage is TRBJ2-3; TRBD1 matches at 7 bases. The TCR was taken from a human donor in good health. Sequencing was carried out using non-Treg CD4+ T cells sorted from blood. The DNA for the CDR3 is TGTGCCAGCAGCCGGTGGACAGGTAGCACAGATACGCAGTATTTT. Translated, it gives CASSRWTGSTDTQYF.